This TCR beta chain was sequenced for a study of T-cell memory formation after mild COVID-19. In TCRdb, the 5' RACE reads were re-called with MiXCR into one record per CDR3 protein. The sample records around 340,000 distinct CDR3 sequences, around 13% being singletons. What was sequenced was PBMCs or a T cell subset sorted from them (not recorded which). The TCR comes from a man aged 18 to 29 who had mild COVID-19 (a few samples of this study predate the infection). Cell type and time point are not known.

The CDR3 DNA sequence: TGCGCCAGCAGCCTTACATCCGGGGACACTGAAGCTTTCTTT. Its translation is CASSLTSGDTEAFF. The V gene is TRBV5-1, the J gene TRBJ1-1; D gene unclear. Between the trimmed V and J ends, which lost 4 bases and 3 bases, there was a span of 13 bases. The CDR3 loop spans 14 amino acids. Per the germline V gene, CDR1 is SGHRS and CDR2 is YFSETQ.